Below are 15 T cell receptor beta chains sequenced from a single sample in a study of blood T cell repertoires in COVID-19. Sequencing used immunoSEQ multiplex PCR; TCRdb keeps in-frame clones, though not all of them. The table lists over 150,000 clones, roughly four fifths of them singletons. The source material was peripheral blood. These receptors all come from a woman of 80 years or more with COVID-19, enrolled during active disease.

This chain connects TRBV19 to TRBJ2-7, with D possibly TRBD2 on 6 matching bases. V lost 5 bases to trimming and J lost 3 bases, with 14 bases between them. There are 14 residues in the CDR3. Germline lookup yields CDR1 LNHDA and CDR2 SQIVND (reference sequence). In nucleotides, the CDR3 is TGTGCCAGTAGTCCGAGGGCGGGGAGCTACGAGCAGTACTTC. This translates into CASSPRAGSYEQYF.

V gene TRBV2 combines with J gene TRBJ1-6; 8 bases agree with TRBD1. The CDR3 totals 16 residues. CDR1 and CDR2 (germline): SNHLY, FYNNEI. The V segment lost 6 bases and the J segment 10 bases; nucleotides outside the gene matches: 14. CDR3 sequence: CASRDDRGRVRSPLHF. The CDR3 nucleotides are TGTGCCAGCAGGGACGACAGGGGTCGGGTGCGCTCACCCCTCCACTTT.

The chain carries TRBV9 and TRBJ2-1; weak D call: TRBD2 (6 bases). V was clipped by 2 bases and J by 0 bases, with 15 bases between them. The CDR3 sequence is 17 residues long. Germline CDR1 reads SGDLS; CDR2 reads YYNGEE. The CDR3 nucleotides read TGTGCCAGCAGCGTGTTTCTAGCGTCGAGCTCCTACAATGAGCAGTTCTTC. This translates into CASSVFLASSSYNEQFF.

The V gene is TRBV14, the J gene TRBJ1-1, with 8 nucleotides matching TRBD1. The CDR3 loop spans 15 amino acids. Germline V gene sequence: CDR1 SGHDN, CDR2 FVKESK. The junction had 3 bases not matched to a gene; V was cut back by 3 bases and J by 0 bases. The CDR3 DNA is TGTGCCAGCAGCCAGTACAGGGGGTTGAACACTGAAGCTTTCTTT. Protein: CASSQYRGLNTEAFF.

J is TRBJ2-3 and V is TRBV11-2, with D possibly matching TRBD1 (5 bases). Looked up from germline, CDR1 is SGHAT and CDR2 is FQNNGV. The CDR3 has 14 amino acids. V was shortened by 5 bases and J by 8 bases, with 17 bases between the two germline ends. CDR3 sequence (DNA): TGTGCCAGCAGCATCACCAGGGCCGCAGTTACGCAGTATTTT. This gives the protein CASSITRAAVTQYF.

The J gene is TRBJ2-6, the V gene TRBV15, with D perhaps matching TRBD1 (6 bases). CDR1 LNHNV and CDR2 YYDKDF come from the germline V gene (reference sequence). The CDR3 sequence is 18 residues long. Trimming took 2 bases from V and 3 from J, leaving 17 bases between them. Written as DNA, the CDR3 is TGTGCCACCAGCAGAATCCTAGGGGGTTCGTATGGGGCCAACGTCCTGACTTTC. Translation: CATSRILGGSYGANVLTF. Based on the CDR3 plus reference TRBV15 and TRBJ2-6, the full variable domain is DAMVIQNPRYQVTQFGKPVTLSCSQTLNHNVMYWYQQKSSQAPKLLFHYYDKDFNNEADTPDNFQSRRPNTSFCFLDIRSPGLGDTAMYLCATSRILGGSYGANVLTFGAGSRLTVL.

The chain uses TRBV27 and TRBJ2-2; no clear D gene. The CDR3 spans 13 residues. V lost 11 bases, J lost 2 bases, and 12 bases lay in between. Germline loops: CDR1 MNHEY, CDR2 SMNVEV (reference sequence). The CDR3 nucleotides read TGTGCCTGGTCCCAGGTCAACACCGGGGAGCTGTTTTTT. Its translation is CAWSQVNTGELFF.

The chain is built from TRBV29-1 and TRBJ1-1; TRBD1 matches at 9 bases. The CDR3 has 15 amino acids. CDR1 SQVTM and CDR2 ANQGSEA come from the germline V gene. With 1 base clipped from V and 2 bases from J, the junction kept 5 bases outside the gene matches. For the CDR3, the DNA is TGCAGCGTTGAAGGCACAGGGGGCGCAAACACTGAAGCTTTCTTT. Translated, it gives CSVEGTGGANTEAFF.

The chain links TRBV11-2 to TRBJ2-7, with a possible D match to TRBD1 (5 bases). Trimming cost V 1 base and J 1 base, with 8 bases left between them. There are 14 residues in the CDR3. The V gene's germline CDR1 is SGHAT and CDR2 FQNNGV. The chain's CDR3 is CASSLARASYEQYF. The CDR3, as DNA: TGTGCCAGCAGCTTAGCCAGGGCATCCTACGAGCAGTACTTC. Variable domain in full (rest from reference TRBV11-2 and TRBJ2-7): EAGVAQSPRYKIIEKRQSVAFWCNPISGHATLYWYQQILGQGPKLLIQFQNNGVVDDSQLPKDRFSAERLKGVDSTLKIQPAKLEDSAVYLCASSLARASYEQYFGPGTRLTVT.

This chain connects TRBV6-5 to TRBJ2-7; the match to TRBD1 covers 7 bases. Germline lookup yields CDR1 MNHEY and CDR2 SVGAGI. V trimming: 5 bases; J trimming: 6 bases; junction bases outside the gene matches: 13. The CDR3 has 15 amino acids. The chain's CDR3 is CASSKYRGSPSEQYF. Written as DNA, the CDR3 is TGTGCCAGCAGTAAGTACAGGGGTTCCCCTTCCGAGCAGTACTTC.

This clone occurred a few times. The J gene is TRBJ2-7, the V gene TRBV7-8, with D unresolved. Germline V gives CDR1 SGHVS, CDR2 FQNEAQ. CDR3 size: 14 residues. Between the trimmed V and J ends, which lost 0 bases and 1 base, there was a span of 7 bases. In DNA form, the CDR3 reads TGTGCCAGCAGCTTAGCTGGCCAGTCCTACGAGCAGTACTTC. It encodes CASSLAGQSYEQYF.

This chain links TRBV5-1 with TRBJ1-3; D unresolved. The CDR3 spans 15 residues. V was pared by 4 bases and J by 0 bases, with 11 bases between. Looked up from germline, CDR1 is SGHRS and CDR2 is YFSETQ. CDR3 bases: TGCGCCAGCAGCGTTGAAGCTAGCTCTGGAAACACCATATATTTT. Translating gives CASSVEASSGNTIYF.

The sample holds a few counts of this clone. The rearrangement uses TRBV5-1 and TRBJ1-1; weak D call: TRBD1 (5 bases). Trimming removed 4 bases at V and 1 base at J, with 14 bases between. CDR3 length: 15 residues. Germline V gives CDR1 SGHRS, CDR2 YFSETQ. Here the CDR3 DNA reads TGCGCCAGCAGCCCGGGGGACCGAGAGAACACTGAAGCTTTCTTT. It encodes CASSPGDRENTEAFF.

This chain uses TRBV6-2 or TRBV6-3 with TRBJ2-7; D is uncertain. Germline V gene lookup returns CDR1 MNHEY and CDR2 SVGEGT. The CDR3 consists of 13 residues. The ends were cut back, 5 bases at V and 10 bases at J, with 18 bases in the middle. The CDR3 loop reads CASSLPTESQQYF. The CDR3 coding sequence is TGTGCCAGCAGTCTCCCGACTGAAAGTCAACAGTACTTC.

J is TRBJ2-7 and V is TRBV9, with 8 bases aligning to TRBD2. There are 14 residues in the CDR3. The V gene end was trimmed by 5 bases and the J gene end by 2 bases; junction bases not matched to a gene: 6. Germline CDR1 is SGDLS and CDR2 is YYNGEE. The CDR3 reads CASSLSGAAYEQYF. For the CDR3, the DNA is TGTGCCAGCAGTCTTAGCGGGGCGGCCTACGAGCAGTACTTC.